This TCR beta chain derives from a study of regulatory T cells in long-lasting Graves disease. Time point in this sample: newly diagnosed GD, antithyroid drugs for less than 3 months. The TCR library used RNA extracted from PBMCs. Investigators prepared the TCR beta libraries by applying iRepertoire HTBI primers and Arm-PCR of CDR3 regions. Each CDR3 protein gets one entry after TCRdb re-called the multiplex PCR reads with MiXCR. The profile covers more than 450,000 distinct CDR3 sequences, with about 12% appearing a single time and roughly 8.2% taken by the ten largest. The table lists this clonotype with many counts. These sequences were also reported in another study, on T cells in Graves' hyperthyroidism and ophthalmopathy. Turning to that study: Stable hyperthyroidism: no ophthalmopathy progression over 18 months of follow-up. Among thyroid clonotypes expanded above 0.001, most also appeared in blood.

The sequence derives from a woman in her twenties or thirties with Graves disease. The sequences come from peripheral blood mononuclear cells (PBMCs), collected at new diagnosis, from a patient treated with antithyroid drugs.

The CDR3: CSASRTVANYGYTF. The CDR3 nucleotides read TGCAGTGCTAGTCGGACGGTCGCTAACTATGGCTACACCTTC. The chain combines TRBV20-1 with TRBJ1-2; unclear D gene. Germline loops: CDR1 DFQATT, CDR2 SNEGSKA (reference sequence). Trimming left V 3 bases short and J 0 bases short, with 11 bases between. This CDR3 has 14 residues.